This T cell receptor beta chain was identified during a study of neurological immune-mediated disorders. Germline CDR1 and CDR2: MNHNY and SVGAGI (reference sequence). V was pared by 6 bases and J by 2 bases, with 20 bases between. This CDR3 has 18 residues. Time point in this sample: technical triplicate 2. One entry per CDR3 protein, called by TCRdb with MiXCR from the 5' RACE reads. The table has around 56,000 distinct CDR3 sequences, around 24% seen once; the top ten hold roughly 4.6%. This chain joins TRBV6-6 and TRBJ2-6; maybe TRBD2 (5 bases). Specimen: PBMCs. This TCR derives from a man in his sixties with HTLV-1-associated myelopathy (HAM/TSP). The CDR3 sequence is CASSPEAGKRAGANVLTF. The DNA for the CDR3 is TGTGCCAGCAGCCCCGAGGCCGGGAAGAGGGCTGGGGCCAACGTCCTGACTTTC.